Below, one T cell receptor beta chain is given with its context. Its antigen is unknown. Qualities for individual bases were not recorded, and no much larger clone is one base off. These data are taken from a study of shared T cell receptors in the human thymus (dated by TCRdb to the early 2020s). Regarding the research as a whole: The study examined how self-reactive, shared T-cell receptor alpha chains are generated in the human thymus.

Libraries came from the immunoSEQ multiplex PCR assay. TCRdb stores this immuneACCESS table with in-frame sequences only. Part of the clones is absent; in the studies checked, under half of the shortfall reflects unresolved V genes, and no reason is known for the rest. For this sample there are hundreds of thousands of clones; 75% to 90% appear just once. The ten largest clones add up to more than 0.01% of the sample. The CDR3 holds 16 amino acids from the cysteine to the phenylalanine. The DNA shown is the 48-base CDR3, in frame from base 1. Trimming takes 9 bases off V and 5 bases off J; junction bases not matched to a gene: 16. The same data also went into a second study, on human thymus T cells. The second paper further reports: The donors were immunologically healthy infants in Finland who had open corrective cardiac surgery for congenital heart defects. Thymus tissue was obtained as surgical resects removed during corrective cardiac surgery. Both the thymic and the peripheral blood repertoires appeared to show biased V and J gene segment usage. The related research reported highly overlapping thymic TCR repertoires among unrelated individuals. The study used under 10 infant thymus samples plus four related peripheral blood samples to characterize TCR alpha and beta repertoires. Donor ages ranging from 7 to 244 days were recorded, and 5 to 7 male and a couple of female infants were included in the cohort. Thymocytes were freed from the tissue by mechanical means and kept at -70 degrees C as pellets of roughly 8.5-31 million cells. A QIAsymphony instrument was used to extract genomic DNA from frozen cell pellets. Using the immunoSEQ multiplex PCR assay, the TCRB and TCRAD loci were amplified from a standardized quantity of quality-controlled genomic DNA. The amplicons covered the V(D)J region and were long enough to include the CDR3 and to identify the V and J genes. The amplicons were sequenced on an Illumina platform via the commercial immunoSEQ service. Primer bias and sequencing errors were corrected as previously described, and TCRAD and TCRB definitions were based on the IMGT database. Repertoires were analysed with immunoSEQ Analyzer 3.0 and VDJTools, covering basic statistics, V/J segment usage, diversity estimates, rarefaction and pairwise overlap. Chao1, ChaoE, Efron-Thisted, Shannon and inverse Simpson indices were used to estimate diversity, which was also estimated on datasets down-sampled to the smallest sample. For repertoire overlap, CDR3 nucleotide sequence, V gene and J gene had to match strictly, and clustering was done by Jaccard-based multidimensional scaling. On average, around 780,000 unique TCRB clonotypes were obtained from thymus samples, compared with about 86,000 from blood samples.

The sample taken for sequencing was thymocytes. This TCR was sampled from a girl in the first two years of life with a congenital heart defect. Donor details come from another sample of the same person, matched by shared clones. The V and J segments used are TRBV23-1 and TRBJ2-1, with 7 central nucleotides matching TRBD2. TRBV23-1 is flagged as an ORF with uncertain function. The CDR3 protein is CARRAGERGLDNEQFF. The bases read TGCGCCAGAAGAGCCGGGGAGCGGGGTTTGGACAATGAGCAGTTCTTC.